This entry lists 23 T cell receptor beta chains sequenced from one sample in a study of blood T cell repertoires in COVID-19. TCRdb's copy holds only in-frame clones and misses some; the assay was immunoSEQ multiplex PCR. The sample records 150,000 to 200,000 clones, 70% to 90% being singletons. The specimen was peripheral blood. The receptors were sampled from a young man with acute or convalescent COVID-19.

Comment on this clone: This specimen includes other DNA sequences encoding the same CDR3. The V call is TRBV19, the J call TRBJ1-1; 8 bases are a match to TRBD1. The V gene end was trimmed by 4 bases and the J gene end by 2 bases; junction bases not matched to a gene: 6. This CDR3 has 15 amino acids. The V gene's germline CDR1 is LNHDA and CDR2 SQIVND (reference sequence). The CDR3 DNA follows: TGTGCCAGTAGTACCCGACAGGGGATCAACACTGAAGCTTTCTTT. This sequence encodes CASSTRQGINTEAFF.

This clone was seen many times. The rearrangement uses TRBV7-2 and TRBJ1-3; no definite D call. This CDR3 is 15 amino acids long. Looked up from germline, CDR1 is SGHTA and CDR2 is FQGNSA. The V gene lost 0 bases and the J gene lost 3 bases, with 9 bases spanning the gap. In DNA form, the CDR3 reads TGTGCCAGCAGCTTAGCAGCCGGGGTTGGAAACACCATATATTTT. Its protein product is CASSLAAGVGNTIYF.

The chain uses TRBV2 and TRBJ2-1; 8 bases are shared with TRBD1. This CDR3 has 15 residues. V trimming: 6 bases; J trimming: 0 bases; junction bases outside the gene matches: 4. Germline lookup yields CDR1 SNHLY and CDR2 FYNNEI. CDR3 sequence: CASREDRASYNEQFF. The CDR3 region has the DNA TGTGCCAGCAGGGAGGACAGGGCCTCCTACAATGAGCAGTTCTTC. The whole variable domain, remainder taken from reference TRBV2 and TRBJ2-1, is EPEVTQTPSHQVTQMGQEVILRCVPISNHLYFYWYRQILGQKVEFLVSFYNNEISEKSEIFDDQFSVERPDGSNFTLKIRSTKLEDSAMYFCASREDRASYNEQFFGPGTRLTVL.

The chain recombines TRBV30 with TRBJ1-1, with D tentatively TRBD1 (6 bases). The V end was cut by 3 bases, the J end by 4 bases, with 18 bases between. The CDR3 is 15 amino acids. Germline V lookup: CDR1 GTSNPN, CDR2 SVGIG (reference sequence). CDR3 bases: TGTGCCTGGAGAATTACCGGGGGGCGCGGCACTGAAGCTTTCTTT. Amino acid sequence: CAWRITGGRGTEAFF.

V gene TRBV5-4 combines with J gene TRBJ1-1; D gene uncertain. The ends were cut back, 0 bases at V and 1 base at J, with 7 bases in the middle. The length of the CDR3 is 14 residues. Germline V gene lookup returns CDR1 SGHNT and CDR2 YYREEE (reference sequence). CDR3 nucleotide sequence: TGTGCCAGCAGCTTGGGGCTCCAGAACACTGAAGCTTTCTTT. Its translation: CASSLGLQNTEAFF.

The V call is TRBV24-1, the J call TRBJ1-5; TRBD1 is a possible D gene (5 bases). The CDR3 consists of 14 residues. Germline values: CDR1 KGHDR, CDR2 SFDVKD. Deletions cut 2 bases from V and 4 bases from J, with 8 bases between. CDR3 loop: CATSDSRTNQPQHF. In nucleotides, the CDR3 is TGTGCCACCAGTGATTCACGGACAAATCAGCCCCAGCATTTT.

The CDR3 DNA is TGTGCCTGGGAAAGACAGGACCGAGAAAAACTGTTTTTT. It encodes CAWERQDREKLFF. The chain is built from TRBV30 and TRBJ1-4; tentative D call: TRBD1 (6 bases). CDR1 and CDR2 (germline): GTSNPN, SVGIG (reference sequence). The CDR3 is 13 residues long. The germline V and J ends were trimmed by 5 bases and 8 bases, with 15 bases remaining between them.

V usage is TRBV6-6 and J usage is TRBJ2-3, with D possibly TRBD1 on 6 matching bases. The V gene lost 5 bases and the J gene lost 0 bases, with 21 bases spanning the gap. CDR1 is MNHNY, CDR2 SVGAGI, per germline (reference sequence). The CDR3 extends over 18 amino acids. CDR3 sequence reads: CASSLRPGTYTSTDTQYF. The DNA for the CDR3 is TGTGCCAGCAGTCTACGACCCGGGACATACACTAGCACAGATACGCAGTATTTT.

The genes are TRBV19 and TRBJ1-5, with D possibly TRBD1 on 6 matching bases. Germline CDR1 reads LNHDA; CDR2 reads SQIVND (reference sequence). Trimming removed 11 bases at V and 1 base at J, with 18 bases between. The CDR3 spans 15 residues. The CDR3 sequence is CAGGQGRGSNQPQHF. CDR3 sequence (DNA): TGTGCCGGAGGTCAGGGGAGGGGAAGCAATCAGCCCCAGCATTTT.

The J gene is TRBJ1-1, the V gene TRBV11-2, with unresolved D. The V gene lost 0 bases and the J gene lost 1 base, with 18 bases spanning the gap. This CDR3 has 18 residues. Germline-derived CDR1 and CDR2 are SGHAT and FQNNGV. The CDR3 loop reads CASSLDLTLGGGNTEAFF. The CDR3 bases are TGTGCCAGCAGCTTAGATTTGACGCTAGGTGGCGGGAACACTGAAGCTTTCTTT.

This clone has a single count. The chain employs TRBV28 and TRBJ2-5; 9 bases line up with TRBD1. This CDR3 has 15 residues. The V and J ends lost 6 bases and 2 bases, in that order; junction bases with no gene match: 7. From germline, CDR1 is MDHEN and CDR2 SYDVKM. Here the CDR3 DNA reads TGTGCCAGCAGCCCAGCGGGACAGGGACAAGAGACCCAGTACTTC. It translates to CASSPAGQGQETQYF.

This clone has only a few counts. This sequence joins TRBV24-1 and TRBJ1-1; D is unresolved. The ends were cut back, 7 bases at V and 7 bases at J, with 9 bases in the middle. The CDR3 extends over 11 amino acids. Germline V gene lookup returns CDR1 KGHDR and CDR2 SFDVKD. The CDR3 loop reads CATSGLGEAFF. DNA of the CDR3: TGTGCCACCAGCGGTCTAGGTGAAGCTTTCTTT.

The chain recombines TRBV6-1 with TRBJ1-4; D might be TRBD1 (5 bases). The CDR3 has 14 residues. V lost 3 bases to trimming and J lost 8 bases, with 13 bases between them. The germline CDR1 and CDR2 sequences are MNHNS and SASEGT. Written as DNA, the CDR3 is TGTGCCAGCAGTGAGGCCCAGGGAAGCGAAAAACTGTTTTTT. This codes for CASSEAQGSEKLFF.

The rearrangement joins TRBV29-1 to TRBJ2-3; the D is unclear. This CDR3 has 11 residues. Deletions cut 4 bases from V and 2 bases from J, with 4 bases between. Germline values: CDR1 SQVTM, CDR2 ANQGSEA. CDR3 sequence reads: CSVAFTDTQYF. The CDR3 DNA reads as TGCAGCGTTGCCTTCACAGATACGCAGTATTTT.

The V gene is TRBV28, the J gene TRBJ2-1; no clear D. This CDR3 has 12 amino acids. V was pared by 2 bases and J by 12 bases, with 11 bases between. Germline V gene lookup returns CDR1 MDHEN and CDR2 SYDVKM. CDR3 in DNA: TGTGCCAGCAGTTTAGGTAGCTATGGGCAGTTCTTC. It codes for CASSLGSYGQFF.

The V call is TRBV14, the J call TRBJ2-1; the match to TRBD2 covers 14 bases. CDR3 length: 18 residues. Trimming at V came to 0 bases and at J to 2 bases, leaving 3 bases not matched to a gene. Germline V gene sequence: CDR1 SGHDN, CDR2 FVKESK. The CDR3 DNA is TGTGCCAGCAGCCAAGATGTGACTAGCGGGGGGGCCTACAATGAGCAGTTCTTC. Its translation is CASSQDVTSGGAYNEQFF.

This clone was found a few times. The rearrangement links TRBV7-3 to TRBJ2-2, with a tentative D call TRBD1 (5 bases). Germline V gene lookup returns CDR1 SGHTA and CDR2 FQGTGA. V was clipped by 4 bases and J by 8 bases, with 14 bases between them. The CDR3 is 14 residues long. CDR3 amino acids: CASSSRPRAGELFF. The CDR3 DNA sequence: TGTGCCAGCAGCTCACGCCCCAGGGCAGGGGAGCTGTTTTTT.

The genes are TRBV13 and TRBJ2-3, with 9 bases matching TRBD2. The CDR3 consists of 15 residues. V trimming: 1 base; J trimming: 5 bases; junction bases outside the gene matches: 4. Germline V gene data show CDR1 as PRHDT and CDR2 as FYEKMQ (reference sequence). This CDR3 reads CASSLASRGGDTQYF. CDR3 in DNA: TGTGCCAGCAGCTTAGCTTCGCGGGGGGGAGATACGCAGTATTTT.

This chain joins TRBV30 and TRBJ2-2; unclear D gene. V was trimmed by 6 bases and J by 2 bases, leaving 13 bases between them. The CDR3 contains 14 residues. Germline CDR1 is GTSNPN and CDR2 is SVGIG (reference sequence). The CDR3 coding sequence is TGTGCCTGCCTAGGAGCGTACAACACCGGGGAGCTGTTTTTT. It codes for CACLGAYNTGELFF.

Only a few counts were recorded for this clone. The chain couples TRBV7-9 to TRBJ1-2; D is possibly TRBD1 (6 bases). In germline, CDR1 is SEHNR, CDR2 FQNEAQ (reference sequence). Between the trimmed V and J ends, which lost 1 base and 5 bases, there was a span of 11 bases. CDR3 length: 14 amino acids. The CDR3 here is CASSLDGGKYGYTF. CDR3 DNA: TGTGCCAGCAGCTTAGATGGGGGCAAGTATGGCTACACCTTC. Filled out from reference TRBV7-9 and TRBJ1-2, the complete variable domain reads DTGVSQNPRHKITKRGQNVTFRCDPISEHNRLYWYRQTLGQGPEFLTYFQNEAQLEKSRLLSDRFSAERPKGSFSTLEIQRTEQGDSAMYLCASSLDGGKYGYTFGSGTRLTVV.

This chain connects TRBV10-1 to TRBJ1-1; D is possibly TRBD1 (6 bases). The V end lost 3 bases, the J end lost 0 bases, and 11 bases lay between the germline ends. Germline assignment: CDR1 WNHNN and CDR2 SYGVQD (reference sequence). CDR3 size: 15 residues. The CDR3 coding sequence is TGCGCCAGCAGTGAATACAGGGACCTGAACACTGAAGCTTTCTTT. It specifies CASSEYRDLNTEAFF.

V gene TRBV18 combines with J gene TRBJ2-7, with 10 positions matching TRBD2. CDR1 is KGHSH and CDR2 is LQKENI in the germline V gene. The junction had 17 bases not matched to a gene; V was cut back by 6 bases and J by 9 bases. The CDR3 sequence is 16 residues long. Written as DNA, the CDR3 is TGTGCCAGCTCTAGGACTAGCGGTTCCGAACCTTTATCGCAGTACGTC. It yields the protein CASSRTSGSEPLSQYV.

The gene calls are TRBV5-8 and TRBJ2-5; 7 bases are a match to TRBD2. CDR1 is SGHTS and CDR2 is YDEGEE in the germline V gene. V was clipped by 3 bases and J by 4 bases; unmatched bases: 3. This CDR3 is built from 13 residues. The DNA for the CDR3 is TGTGCCAGCAGCTACCGGGAGGTAGAGACCCAGTACTTC. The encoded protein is CASSYREVETQYF.